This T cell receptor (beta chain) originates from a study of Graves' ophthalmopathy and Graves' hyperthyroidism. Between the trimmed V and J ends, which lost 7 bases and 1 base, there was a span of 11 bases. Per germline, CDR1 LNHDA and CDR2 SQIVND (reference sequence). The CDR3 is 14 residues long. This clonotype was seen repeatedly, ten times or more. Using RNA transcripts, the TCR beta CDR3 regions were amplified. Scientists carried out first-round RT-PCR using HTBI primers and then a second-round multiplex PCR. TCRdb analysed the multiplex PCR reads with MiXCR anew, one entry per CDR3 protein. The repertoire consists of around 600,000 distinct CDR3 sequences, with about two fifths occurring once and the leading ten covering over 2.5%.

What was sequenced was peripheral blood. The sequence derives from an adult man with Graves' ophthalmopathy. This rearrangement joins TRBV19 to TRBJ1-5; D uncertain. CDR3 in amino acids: CASKSSPSNQPQHF. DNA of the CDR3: TGTGCCAGTAAGAGCAGTCCAAGCAATCAGCCCCAGCATTTT.